One and the same sample provided the 22 T cell receptor beta chains below, sequenced in a study of CD8+CD57+ T cells in acquired aplastic anemia. Sequencing involved patients with CD8+CD57+ cell expansion previously shown by flow cytometry. CDR3 and TCR beta VDJ profiling relied on genomic DNA as the template. A single record per CDR3 protein comes from TCRdb applying MiXCR to the reads. The table records about 160,000 distinct CDR3 sequences, about two thirds of them present only once. The sample consisted of sorted CD4+, CD8+, or CD8+CD57+ T cells (not recorded which) from PBMCs. These receptors came from a human donor with aplastic anemia.

The chain uses TRBV2 and TRBJ1-6; D possibly corresponds to TRBD1 (6 bases). Germline assignment: CDR1 SNHLY and CDR2 FYNNEI. CDR3 length: 15 residues. V was trimmed by 3 bases and J by 5 bases, leaving 11 bases between them. The CDR3 reads CASSDKGGDNSPLHF. CDR3 DNA: TGTGCCAGCAGTGACAAGGGGGGAGATAATTCACCCCTCCACTTT.

This clonotype has just one count. The chain joins TRBV24-1 to TRBJ1-4, with TRBD1 as a possible D gene (5 bases). This CDR3 has 18 residues. Germline V gives CDR1 KGHDR, CDR2 SFDVKD. V was shortened by 3 bases and J by 0 bases, with 16 bases between the two germline ends. The CDR3: CATSDPNRGVATNEKLFF. CDR3 nucleotides: TGTGCCACCAGTGATCCCAATCGAGGGGTTGCAACTAATGAAAAACTGTTTTTT.

The rearrangement links TRBV2 to TRBJ1-1, with D possibly TRBD1 on 5 matching bases. V lost 4 bases, J lost 1 base, and 16 bases lay in between. Germline V gene lookup returns CDR1 SNHLY and CDR2 FYNNEI. This CDR3 is 16 amino acids long. The CDR3 loop reads CASSVSRVFTNTEAFF. In DNA form, the CDR3 reads TGTGCCAGCAGTGTGAGCAGGGTATTCACGAACACTGAAGCTTTCTTT.

The V call is TRBV7-4, the J call TRBJ1-2; TRBD1 might be the D (5 bases). Trimming removed 2 bases at V and 6 bases at J, with 13 bases between. The germline V gene encodes CDR1 SGHVT and CDR2 SQSDAQ. The CDR3 runs to 14 residues. CDR3 nucleotide sequence: TGTGCCAGCAGCTTATCTGTCAGGGTGAATGGCTACACCTTC. It is translated as CASSLSVRVNGYTF.

The chain links TRBV7-9 to TRBJ2-1; possible D gene TRBD1, 5 bases. From germline, CDR1 is SEHNR and CDR2 FQNEAQ (reference sequence). The V end was cut by 5 bases, the J end by 5 bases, with 13 bases between. The CDR3 loop spans 14 amino acids. Here the CDR3 DNA reads TGTGCCAGCAGCGTAGTAGACAGAGACAATGAGCAGTTCTTC. Translation gives CASSVVDRDNEQFF. Together with reference TRBV7-9 and TRBJ2-1, the CDR3 gives the full variable domain: DTGVSQNPRHKITKRGQNVTFRCDPISEHNRLYWYRQTLGQGPEFLTYFQNEAQLEKSRLLSDRFSAERPKGSFSTLEIQRTEQGDSAMYLCASSVVDRDNEQFFGPGTRLTVL.

This clonotype was counted many times. The genes are TRBV7-9 and TRBJ2-3; D is perhaps TRBD1 (5 bases). This CDR3 has 16 amino acids. V dropped 7 bases and J dropped 2 bases, with 19 bases sitting between them. Germline assignment: CDR1 SEHNR and CDR2 FQNEAQ (reference sequence). Written as DNA, the CDR3 is TGTGCCAGCACCTCTCCCCCGGACACCAACACAGATACGCAGTATTTT. Its protein product is CASTSPPDTNTDTQYF.

The chain links TRBV25-1 to TRBJ1-2; D is perhaps TRBD1 (6 bases). The CDR3 covers 13 residues. The V gene lost 4 bases and the J gene lost 6 bases, with 12 bases spanning the gap. CDR1 and CDR2 from the germline V gene are MGHDK and SYGVNS. CDR3 in amino acids: CASSAADSHGYTF. CDR3 nucleotides: TGTGCCAGCAGTGCCGCGGACAGCCATGGCTACACCTTC.

The chain combines TRBV9 with TRBJ1-1, with D maybe TRBD1 (6 bases). CDR1 is SGDLS, CDR2 YYNGEE, per germline. Trimming removed 3 bases from V and 4 bases from J, with 19 bases in between. The CDR3 runs to 16 residues. This CDR3 reads CASSGRETGTGTEAFF. The CDR3 DNA follows: TGTGCCAGCAGCGGCAGGGAAACAGGGACGGGCACTGAAGCTTTCTTT.

This clonotype occurred once. The rearrangement uses TRBV4-3 and TRBJ1-3; no clear D gene. The V end lost 0 bases, the J end lost 0 bases, and 12 bases lay between the germline ends. CDR1 LGHNA and CDR2 YSLEER come from the germline V gene. This CDR3 spans 17 amino acids. The CDR3 DNA is TGCGCCAGCAGCCAAGAATTCGGAAAGAGCTCTGGAAACACCATATATTTT. Translation gives CASSQEFGKSSGNTIYF.

A single count supports this clonotype. The V and J genes are TRBV6-4 and TRBJ2-5; TRBD1 aligns across 11 bases. Judging by the DNA end, TRBJ2-1 fits better; the J call may be wrong. There are 16 residues in the CDR3. Germline V CDR1 and CDR2: MRHNA, SNTAGT. The CDR3 region is CASSTGTGGEYNEQFF. The CDR3 DNA is TGTGCCAGCAGTACCGGGACAGGGGGGGAATACAATGAGCAGTTCTTC.

The chain links TRBV20-1 to TRBJ2-7; D gene ambiguous. The CDR3 is 14 amino acids. The germline gives CDR1 DFQATT, CDR2 SNEGSKA (reference sequence). V lost 6 bases and J lost 0, with 15 bases in between. The chain's CDR3 is CSASPQVSSYEQYF. The DNA of the CDR3 is TGCAGTGCCAGCCCCCAGGTGAGCTCCTACGAGCAGTACTTC.

This clonotype was detected a few times. The chain recombines TRBV2 with TRBJ2-3; D unresolved. CDR1 and CDR2 from the germline V gene are SNHLY and FYNNEI. The germline V and J ends were trimmed by 3 bases and 0 bases, with 7 bases remaining between them. This CDR3 contains 14 residues. The CDR3 loop is CASSDNISTDTQYF. The DNA of the CDR3 is TGTGCCAGCAGTGATAACATCAGCACAGATACGCAGTATTTT.

This chain joins TRBV5-6 and TRBJ1-2; 8 bases line up with TRBD1. The trim removed 3 bases at V and 2 bases at J, leaving 9 bases unmatched. Germline V gene lookup returns CDR1 SGHDT and CDR2 YYEEEE. CDR3 length: 16 amino acids. In DNA form, the CDR3 reads TGTGCCAGCAGCTGGGGGGGCGGACAGGGAAACTATGGCTACACCTTC. Translating gives CASSWGGGQGNYGYTF.

This chain joins TRBV10-3 and TRBJ2-7; 10 positions match TRBD1. This CDR3 is 16 amino acids long. Germline CDR1 and CDR2: ENHRY and SYGVKD. J lost 3 bases, V lost 10 bases, and 15 bases had no gene match. For the CDR3, the DNA is TGTGCCACCACCATCCCCGGGACAGGGGACTACTACGAGCAGTACTTC. This sequence encodes CATTIPGTGDYYEQYF.

The V and J genes are TRBV7-2 and TRBJ2-6; the D is unclear. Trimming took off 1 base at V and 4 bases at J, with 8 bases between the two ends. The germline V gene encodes CDR1 SGHTA and CDR2 FQGNSA. The CDR3 totals 15 residues. CDR3 DNA sequence: TGTGCCAGCAGCTTAGAGCCTCCGGGGGCCAACGTCCTGACTTTC. Protein product: CASSLEPPGANVLTF.

At least ten counts were recorded for this clonotype. The V gene is TRBV9, the J gene TRBJ2-1; D perhaps matches TRBD1 (5 bases). Germline V gene sequence: CDR1 SGDLS, CDR2 YYNGEE. The CDR3 totals 13 residues. Trimming took off 4 bases at V and 10 bases at J, with 15 bases between the two ends. DNA of the CDR3: TGTGCCAGCAGCCCGACCCAGGGCACCGAGCAGTTCTTC. Translation: CASSPTQGTEQFF. Full variable domain (rest looked up from reference TRBV9 and TRBJ2-1): DSGVTQTPKHLITATGQRVTLRCSPRSGDLSVYWYQQSLDQGLQFLIQYYNGEERAKGNILERFSAQQFPDLHSELNLSSLELGDSALYFCASSPTQGTEQFFGPGTRLTVL.

This clonotype has a handful of counts. The rearrangement uses TRBV7-9 and TRBJ2-1, with 9 bases that match TRBD1. This CDR3 spans 18 amino acids. CDR1 is SEHNR, CDR2 FQNEAQ, per germline (reference sequence). Trimming cost V 0 bases and J 8 bases; bases outside gene matches: 14. CDR3 nucleotide sequence: TGTGCCAGCAGCTTAGCTCTCTGGGGACAGGGAATTCGGGATGAGCAGTTCTTC. Translated: CASSLALWGQGIRDEQFF.

The chain joins TRBV7-9 to TRBJ2-6; D uncertain. The V and J ends lost 6 bases and 0 bases respectively, with 6 bases between them. Germline assignment: CDR1 SEHNR and CDR2 FQNEAQ (reference sequence). The CDR3 length is 14 residues. The CDR3 here is CASSRSSGANVLTF. For the CDR3, the DNA is TGTGCCAGCAGTCGGAGCTCTGGGGCCAACGTCCTGACTTTC.

This clonotype was recorded only once. The chain couples TRBV20-1 to TRBJ1-1; no definite D call. Germline CDR1 DFQATT, CDR2 SNEGSKA (reference sequence). Trimming cost V 5 bases and J 6 bases, with 10 bases left between them. The CDR3 consists of 11 residues. In nucleotides, the CDR3 is TGCAGTGCTCGCCTTCATGCTGAAGCTTTCTTT. Translating it yields CSARLHAEAFF.

The V call is TRBV24-1, the J call TRBJ1-5; 9 bases are a match to TRBD1. The CDR3 extends over 17 amino acids. CDR1 and CDR2 from the germline V gene are KGHDR and SFDVKD. The J segment lost 0 bases and the V segment lost 3 bases, leaving 5 bases of the junction unmatched. DNA for the CDR3: TGTGCCACCAGTGATCCAAGGACAGGGGATAGCAATCAGCCCCAGCATTTT. Its translation is CATSDPRTGDSNQPQHF.

The chain has TRBV19 and TRBJ2-2; D is ambiguous. CDR1 LNHDA and CDR2 SQIVND come from the germline V gene (reference sequence). V lost 7 bases and J lost 1, with 10 bases in between. The CDR3 sequence is 14 residues long. DNA for the CDR3: TGTGCCAGTACCCGCGCGCTGAACACCGGGGAGCTGTTTTTT. This translates into CASTRALNTGELFF.

This clonotype came up a few times. This chain joins TRBV7-2 and TRBJ1-1, with D perhaps matching TRBD1 (5 bases). The CDR3 extends over 13 amino acids. The V end lost 9 bases, the J end lost 0 bases, and 11 bases lay between the germline ends. The germline gives CDR1 SGHTA, CDR2 FQGNSA. This CDR3 is CASIPGMNTEAFF. In DNA, the CDR3 is TGTGCCAGTATTCCAGGGATGAACACTGAAGCTTTCTTT.